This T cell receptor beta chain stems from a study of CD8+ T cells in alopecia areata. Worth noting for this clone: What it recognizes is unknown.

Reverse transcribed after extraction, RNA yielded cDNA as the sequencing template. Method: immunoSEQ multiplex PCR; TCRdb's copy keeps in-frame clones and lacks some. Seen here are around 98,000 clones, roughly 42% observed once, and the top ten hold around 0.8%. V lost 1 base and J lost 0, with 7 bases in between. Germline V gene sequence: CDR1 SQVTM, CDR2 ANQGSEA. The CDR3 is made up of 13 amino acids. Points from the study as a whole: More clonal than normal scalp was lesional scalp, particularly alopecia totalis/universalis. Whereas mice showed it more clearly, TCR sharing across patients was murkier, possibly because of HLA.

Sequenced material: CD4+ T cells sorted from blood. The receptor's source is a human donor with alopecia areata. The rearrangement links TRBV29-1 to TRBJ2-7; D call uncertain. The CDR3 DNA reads TGCAGCGTTGAAGGAAGGAACTCCTACGAGCAGTACTTC. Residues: CSVEGRNSYEQYF.